Listed here are 32 T cell receptor beta chains from one sample, sequenced in a study of T cell responses to AZD1222 COVID-19 vaccine. Assay: immunoSEQ multiplex PCR; the TCRdb copy retains only in-frame clones and omits some. The sample consists of around 140,000 clones, just under 95% of them appearing once. The source was peripheral blood, collected after recovery from COVID-19. The source of these receptors is an adult who had recovered from COVID-19.

About this clone itself: This specimen includes other DNA sequences encoding the same CDR3. The rearrangement uses TRBV6-5 and TRBJ1-5; unclear D gene. Germline V gives CDR1 MNHEY, CDR2 SVGAGI. The CDR3 totals 14 residues. V shed 0 bases and J shed 5 bases, with 8 bases lying between them. CDR3: CASSYSAGDQPQHF. CDR3 sequence (DNA): TGTGCCAGCAGTTACTCGGCGGGAGATCAGCCCCAGCATTTT.

The chain uses TRBV6-5 and TRBJ2-7; TRBD2 aligns across 10 bases. There are 12 residues in the CDR3. V lost 8 bases and J lost 4; bases outside the gene matches: 2. CDR1 and CDR2 from the germline V gene are MNHEY and SVGAGI. The CDR3 coding sequence is TGTGCCAGCGGACTAGCGGTATACGAGCAGTACTTC. Translated, it gives CASGLAVYEQYF.

Written as DNA, the CDR3 is TGTGCCAGCAGCCAGGACAGGGCTCCCAATCAGCCCCAGCATTTT. Encoded protein: CASSQDRAPNQPQHF. The chain carries TRBV3-1 (or the pseudogene TRBV3-2) and TRBJ1-5, with 8 bases identical to TRBD1. Germline loops: CDR1 LGHDT, CDR2 YNNKEL (reference sequence). The CDR3 extends over 15 amino acids. V was clipped by 3 bases and J by 3 bases; unmatched bases: 4.

The V call is TRBV27, the J call TRBJ1-2; D is perhaps TRBD1 (6 bases). V was clipped by 3 bases and J by 2 bases, with 13 bases between them. Germline values: CDR1 MNHEY, CDR2 SMNVEV (reference sequence). The CDR3 has 15 amino acids. The CDR3 here is CASSLRAGDNYGYTF. The CDR3 DNA reads TGTGCCAGCAGTTTGAGGGCAGGGGACAACTATGGCTACACCTTC.

V is TRBV28 and J is TRBJ1-5; 7 bases match TRBD1. Germline loops: CDR1 MDHEN, CDR2 SYDVKM. V was clipped by 6 bases and J by 2 bases; unmatched bases: 7. This CDR3 has 15 residues. The CDR3 loop is CASSEQGKRNQPQHF. The CDR3 coding sequence is TGTGCCAGCAGCGAACAGGGGAAGCGCAATCAGCCCCAGCATTTT.

The V and J genes are TRBV18 and TRBJ2-1; the match to TRBD2 covers 11 bases. Germline V CDR1 and CDR2: KGHSH, LQKENI. The CDR3 contains 14 residues. J lost 4 bases, V lost 4 bases, and 0 bases had no gene match. The CDR3 DNA reads TGTGCCAGCTCACGGACTAGCGGGTACAATGAGCAGTTCTTC. The encoded protein is CASSRTSGYNEQFF.

This sequence joins TRBV19 and TRBJ2-1; D is undetermined. The CDR3 runs 12 residues. Germline V gene lookup returns CDR1 LNHDA and CDR2 SQIVND (reference sequence). V lost 2 bases and J lost 5, with 4 bases in between. CDR3 nucleotide sequence: TGTGCCAGTAGTATAAACCACAATGAGCAGTTCTTC. Its protein is CASSINHNEQFF.

This chain uses TRBV7-2 with TRBJ1-6, with 7 bases lining up with TRBD1. Germline-derived CDR1 and CDR2 are SGHTA and FQGNSA. This CDR3 is built from 16 residues. Trimming removed 5 bases from V and 11 bases from J; junction bases left unmatched: 15. In DNA form, the CDR3 reads TGTGCCAGCAGCCCCAACAGGGGATGGGTGACGGCACCCCTCCACTTT. Amino acids: CASSPNRGWVTAPLHF.

The rearrangement uses TRBV15 and TRBJ2-5; a weak D match, TRBD2 (6 bases). CDR1 is LNHNV and CDR2 is YYDKDF in the germline V gene (reference sequence). V was pared by 4 bases and J by 7 bases, with 28 bases between. There are 18 residues in the CDR3. The CDR3 loop reads CATSTPTRGETLDGTQYF. In DNA, the CDR3 is TGTGCCACCAGCACCCCGACACGCGGGGAGACATTAGATGGGACCCAGTACTTC.

The rearrangement uses TRBV19 and TRBJ1-1; TRBD1 might be the D (6 bases). The germline CDR1 and CDR2 sequences are LNHDA and SQIVND (reference sequence). Trimming took 6 bases from V and 6 from J, leaving 20 bases between them. CDR3 length equals 15 residues. CDR3 sequence reads: CASSPGEGVGPEAFF. For the CDR3, the DNA is TGTGCCAGTAGCCCCGGGGAGGGGGTTGGCCCTGAAGCTTTCTTT.

Written as DNA, the CDR3 is TGCGCCAGCAGGGCGTGGGTGACAGGGACTCAAGAGACCCAGTACTTC. Protein product: CASRAWVTGTQETQYF. The V and J genes are TRBV5-1 and TRBJ2-5, with a weak D call TRBD1 (7 bases). V dropped 5 bases and J dropped 2 bases, with 19 bases sitting between them. CDR3 size: 16 residues. The germline CDR1 and CDR2 sequences are SGHRS and YFSETQ.

This rearrangement joins TRBV28 to TRBJ1-5; D is undetermined. The germline gives CDR1 MDHEN, CDR2 SYDVKM. The V end lost 4 bases, the J end lost 6 bases, and 19 bases lay between the germline ends. The CDR3 runs 16 residues. CDR3 DNA sequence: TGTGCCAGCAGTTCTTTCGGGCCCCAAAAGGGTCAGCCCCAGCATTTT. Its translation is CASSSFGPQKGQPQHF. The full variable domain, completed using reference TRBV28 and TRBJ1-5, is DVKVTQSSRYLVKRTGEKVFLECVQDMDHENMFWYRQDPGLGLRLIYFSYDVKMKEKGDIPEGYSVSREKKERFSLILESASTNQTSMYLCASSSFGPQKGQPQHFGDGTRLSIL.

The rearrangement uses TRBV11-2 and TRBJ2-7; D ambiguous. Trimming shortened V by 3 bases and J by 4 bases, and 10 bases separated the two germline ends. CDR1 is SGHAT, CDR2 FQNNGV, per germline. The CDR3 runs 13 residues. CDR3 loop: CASSFGQMYEQYF. CDR3 in DNA: TGTGCCAGCAGCTTTGGCCAGATGTACGAGCAGTACTTC. Full variable domain (missing parts from reference TRBV11-2 and TRBJ2-7): EAGVAQSPRYKIIEKRQSVAFWCNPISGHATLYWYQQILGQGPKLLIQFQNNGVVDDSQLPKDRFSAERLKGVDSTLKIQPAKLEDSAVYLCASSFGQMYEQYFGPGTRLTVT.

The chain combines TRBV6-1 with TRBJ1-2, with D maybe TRBD1 (5 bases). V gave up 2 bases and J gave up 5 bases, with 21 bases separating them. The CDR3 is 17 amino acids. Per germline, CDR1 MNHNS and CDR2 SASEGT. This chain's CDR3 is CASSESFSVGDRYGYTF. CDR3 in DNA: TGTGCCAGCAGTGAATCATTCTCGGTAGGGGATAGGTATGGCTACACCTTC.

The chain carries TRBV28 and TRBJ1-2; D is unclear. CDR3 length: 12 residues. V was pared by 6 bases and J by 4 bases, with 9 bases between. From germline, CDR1 is MDHEN and CDR2 SYDVKM. CDR3: CASRTDTYGYTF. The CDR3 coding sequence is TGTGCCAGCAGAACAGATACCTATGGCTACACCTTC.

V usage is TRBV27 and J usage is TRBJ1-3, with D possibly matching TRBD1 (5 bases). V lost 6 bases, J lost 0 bases, and 15 bases lay in between. This CDR3 has 16 amino acids. Germline V gives CDR1 MNHEY, CDR2 SMNVEV (reference sequence). The CDR3 reads CASSLSGQSSGNTIYF. In nucleotides, the CDR3 is TGTGCCAGCAGCCTATCAGGGCAAAGCTCTGGAAACACCATATATTTT.

The gene calls are TRBV12-3 or TRBV12-4 and TRBJ2-2; D remains unclear. This CDR3 is 12 amino acids long. The V end lost 5 bases, the J end lost 6 bases, and 7 bases lay between the germline ends. The CDR3 DNA reads as TGTGCCAGCAGTAAGGTGTCCGGGGAGCTGTTTTTT. As protein: CASSKVSGELFF.

This clone was recorded a few times. This sequence joins TRBV10-1 and TRBJ1-2, with no clear D. The CDR3 loop spans 12 amino acids. Trimming left V 3 bases short and J 1 base short, with 3 bases between. The germline V gene has CDR1 WNHNN and CDR2 SYGVQD (reference sequence). The CDR3: CASSDLNYGYTF. In DNA form, the CDR3 reads TGCGCCAGCAGTGACCTTAACTATGGCTACACCTTC.

Details on this clone: Mismatch with germline at one junction end may stem from a read error. The chain carries TRBV3-1 (or the pseudogene TRBV3-2) and TRBJ1-1; D may be TRBD1 (5 bases). Germline loops: CDR1 LGHDT, CDR2 YNNKEL (reference sequence). The length of the CDR3 is 14 residues. CDR3 amino acids: CASTQGDLNTEAFF. DNA for the CDR3: TGTGCCAGCACCCAAGGGGATCTGAACACTGAAGCTTTCTTT.

The V gene is TRBV4-1, the J gene TRBJ1-2, with D possibly matching TRBD1 (5 bases). Trimming shortened V by 0 bases and J by 2 bases, and 10 bases separated the two germline ends. The CDR3 length is 15 residues. Per the germline V gene, CDR1 is MGHRA and CDR2 is YSYEKL. CDR3 nucleotide sequence: TGCGCCAGCAGCCAAGATCAGGGCGGAAACTATGGCTACACCTTC. This translates into CASSQDQGGNYGYTF.

The chain is built from TRBV27 and TRBJ1-2; a weak D match, TRBD1 (5 bases). The germline V gene encodes CDR1 MNHEY and CDR2 SMNVEV (reference sequence). The CDR3 is 17 residues long. Trimming shortened V by 6 bases and J by 4 bases, and 24 bases separated the two germline ends. The CDR3 reads CASREGGRAGPGYGYTF. CDR3 nucleotide sequence: TGTGCCAGCAGGGAGGGCGGCAGGGCGGGACCTGGCTATGGCTACACCTTC.

V usage is TRBV5-8 and J usage is TRBJ2-5; 10 bases agree with TRBD1. Germline V lookup: CDR1 SGHTS, CDR2 YDEGEE. The ends lost 4 bases at V and 3 bases at J; junction bases unmatched: 9. CDR3 length: 16 amino acids. CDR3 nucleotide sequence: TGTGCCAGCAGCCAAACCCGGGACAGGGGTAAAGAGACCCAGTACTTC. As protein: CASSQTRDRGKETQYF.

V and J are TRBV7-2 and TRBJ2-7; possibly TRBD1 or TRBD2 for D (5 bases each). The CDR3 loop spans 15 amino acids. V lost 5 bases and J lost 1, with 15 bases in between. Per the germline V gene, CDR1 is SGHTA and CDR2 is FQGNSA. CDR3 nucleotides: TGTGCCAGCAGCCTGGGACCTGCCCTTTCCTACGAGCAGTACTTC. Amino acids: CASSLGPALSYEQYF.

The J gene is TRBJ2-7, the V gene TRBV27; the D is unclear. Germline-derived CDR1 and CDR2 are MNHEY and SMNVEV (reference sequence). The ends were cut back, 3 bases at V and 3 bases at J, with 21 bases in the middle. CDR3 size: 17 residues. In DNA, the CDR3 is TGTGCCAGCAGTTTCATTCCCGTCACCACCCCCGGCTACGAGCAGTACTTC. Its protein product is CASSFIPVTTPGYEQYF.

This clone has a single count. CDR3 region: CASSVLPGQGADEQFF. CDR3 DNA: TGTGCCAGCAGCGTTCTCCCGGGACAGGGGGCCGATGAGCAGTTCTTC. This sequence joins TRBV9 and TRBJ2-1; 12 nucleotides align to TRBD1. CDR1 and CDR2 (germline): SGDLS, YYNGEE. The CDR3 sequence is 16 residues long. V trimming: 2 bases; J trimming: 8 bases; junction bases outside the gene matches: 8.

The rearrangement links TRBV18 to TRBJ1-4; no reliable D call. This CDR3 is 12 amino acids long. Per the germline V gene, CDR1 is KGHSH and CDR2 is LQKENI. Trimming removed 6 bases at V and 3 bases at J, with 5 bases between. CDR3 sequence reads: CASSTANEKLFF. In DNA form, the CDR3 reads TGTGCCAGCTCCACAGCTAATGAAAAACTGTTTTTT.

This sequence joins TRBV10-1 and TRBJ2-2; D is undetermined. This CDR3 comprises 15 residues. Germline V lookup: CDR1 WNHNN, CDR2 SYGVQD (reference sequence). Trimming stripped 5 bases from V and 4 bases from J, with 14 bases between. The chain's CDR3 is CASSPSFSPTGELFF. The CDR3 nucleotides are TGCGCCAGCAGTCCTTCATTTAGCCCCACCGGGGAGCTGTTTTTT.

This clone came up once. V is TRBV5-1 and J is TRBJ2-1; D perhaps matches TRBD1 (5 bases). This CDR3 region has 14 residues. The ends were cut back, 0 bases at V and 7 bases at J, with 11 bases in the middle. Germline CDR1 and CDR2: SGHRS and YFSETQ. CDR3 bases: TGCGCCAGCAGCTTGGAATGGGGCGGAAATGAGCAGTTCTTC. It translates to CASSLEWGGNEQFF.

V gene TRBV5-4 combines with J gene TRBJ1-1; D is uncertain. V was pared by 3 bases and J by 3 bases, with 9 bases between. The germline V gene encodes CDR1 SGHNT and CDR2 YYREEE (reference sequence). The CDR3 has 13 amino acids. CDR3 bases: TGTGCCAGCAGCTCCTGGGAGGACACTGAAGCTTTCTTT. Its translation is CASSSWEDTEAFF. The whole variable domain, remainder taken from reference TRBV5-4 and TRBJ1-1, is ETGVTQSPTHLIKTRGQQVTLRCSSQSGHNTVSWYQQALGQGPQFIFQYYREEENGRGNFPPRFSGLQFPNYSSELNVNALELDDSALYLCASSSWEDTEAFFGQGTRLTVV.

This clone was detected many times. The chain recombines TRBV27 with TRBJ2-2, with 10 nucleotides matching TRBD1. Germline values: CDR1 MNHEY, CDR2 SMNVEV (reference sequence). The CDR3 has 16 amino acids. V trimming: 5 bases; J trimming: 6 bases; junction bases outside the gene matches: 9. DNA of the CDR3: TGTGCCAGCAGTAACGGACAGGGGGGTCGGTCCGGGGAGCTGTTTTTT. This translates into CASSNGQGGRSGELFF.

The genes are TRBV10-1 and TRBJ2-5, with no clear D. Germline CDR1 WNHNN, CDR2 SYGVQD (reference sequence). Trimming shortened V by 2 bases and J by 2 bases, and 15 bases separated the two germline ends. The CDR3 totals 16 residues. CDR3 amino acids: CASSEKSERGQETQYF. The CDR3 nucleotides are TGCGCCAGCAGTGAGAAGTCAGAAAGAGGACAAGAGACCCAGTACTTC.

This rearrangement joins TRBV6-1 to TRBJ1-3, with a possible D match to TRBD1 (6 bases). Germline-derived CDR1 and CDR2 are MNHNS and SASEGT. Trimming stripped 2 bases from V and 2 bases from J, with 10 bases between. The CDR3 consists of 15 residues. The CDR3 region is CASSESRTAGNTIYF. The DNA of the CDR3 is TGTGCCAGCAGTGAATCACGGACAGCTGGAAACACCATATATTTT.